The 27 T cell receptor beta chains presented below share a single source sample, sequenced in a study of blood T cell repertoires in COVID-19. Some clones are missing from TCRdb's copy, which holds only in-frame ones; the method was immunoSEQ multiplex PCR. The sample has 150,000 to 200,000 clones, 70% to 90% seen once. The specimen sequenced was peripheral blood. The receptors shown here come from a man aged 18 to 29 who had recovered from COVID-19.

This clone was detected only once. This chain uses TRBV11-2 with TRBJ2-3; D possibly corresponds to TRBD2 (5 bases). V was clipped by 5 bases and J by 5 bases, with 23 bases between them. The CDR3 runs 17 residues. CDR1 and CDR2 from the germline V gene are SGHAT and FQNNGV. The CDR3, as DNA: TGTGCCAGCAGCCCCCCCGAGAGGGAGTGGGATAGAGATACGCAGTATTTT. Translated, it gives CASSPPEREWDRDTQYF.

This clone occurred once. The chain is built from TRBV27 and TRBJ2-1; TRBD2 aligns across 9 bases. This CDR3 has 15 residues. Germline V lookup: CDR1 MNHEY, CDR2 SMNVEV (reference sequence). V lost 7 bases, J lost 9 bases, and 13 bases stayed unmatched. The CDR3 region is CASITDGSGSGEQFF. The CDR3 DNA reads TGTGCCAGCATCACCGATGGTAGCGGGAGTGGTGAGCAGTTCTTC.

This clone was detected only once. This sequence joins TRBV24-1 and TRBJ2-1; D gene unclear. This CDR3 has 13 amino acids. CDR1 and CDR2 from the germline V gene are KGHDR and SFDVKD. Trimming removed 3 bases at V and 15 bases at J, with 17 bases between. The CDR3 nucleotides are TGTGCCACCAGTGATGCCTCTTCCGCGGCAAGGTTCTTC. The encoded protein is CATSDASSAARFF.

This clone was seen only a few times. The rearrangement links TRBV10-1 to TRBJ2-7, with 13 nucleotides matching TRBD2. Trimming took 10 bases from V and 0 from J; bases not matched to a gene: 24. CDR1 WNHNN and CDR2 SYGVQD come from the germline V gene (reference sequence). CDR3 length: 21 amino acids. The CDR3 protein is CAIVRGGNRGLAGPSSYEQYF. CDR3 DNA sequence: TGCGCCATAGTGAGAGGTGGGAACCGGGGACTAGCGGGACCAAGCTCCTACGAGCAGTACTTC.

The chain employs TRBV5-1 and TRBJ1-2; weak D call: TRBD1 (6 bases). The CDR3 consists of 13 residues. V was shortened by 5 bases and J by 2 bases, with 10 bases between the two germline ends. Germline V CDR1 and CDR2: SGHRS, YFSETQ. Here the CDR3 reads CASSKGVNYGYTF. The DNA of the CDR3 is TGCGCCAGCAGTAAGGGGGTAAACTATGGCTACACCTTC.

The chain recombines TRBV7-9 with TRBJ1-4; no firm D call. Trimming removed 5 bases at V and 4 bases at J, with 14 bases between. Germline values: CDR1 SEHNR, CDR2 FQNEAQ (reference sequence). The CDR3 has 15 residues. The CDR3 reads CASSARTGLNEKLFF. CDR3 coding DNA: TGTGCCAGCAGCGCTAGGACTGGACTTAATGAAAAACTGTTTTTT. The variable domain in full, with the rest retrieved from reference TRBV7-9 and TRBJ1-4, is DTGVSQNPRHKITKRGQNVTFRCDPISEHNRLYWYRQTLGQGPEFLTYFQNEAQLEKSRLLSDRFSAERPKGSFSTLEIQRTEQGDSAMYLCASSARTGLNEKLFFGSGTQLSVL.

This rearrangement joins TRBV4-3 to TRBJ1-5; TRBD1 agrees at 8 bases. CDR1 and CDR2 (germline): LGHNA, YSLEER. The trim removed 1 base at V and 6 bases at J, leaving 2 bases unmatched. The CDR3 consists of 14 residues. The CDR3 DNA sequence: TGCGCCAGCAGCCAAGGGACAGGGACTCAGCCCCAGCATTTT. It specifies CASSQGTGTQPQHF.

This rearrangement joins TRBV27 to TRBJ2-1; the match to TRBD2 covers 13 bases. Germline-derived CDR1 and CDR2 are MNHEY and SMNVEV (reference sequence). Trimming at V came to 4 bases and at J to 7 bases, leaving 4 bases not matched to a gene. This CDR3 comprises 15 residues. The CDR3 sequence is CASSYTSGRGNEQFF. The CDR3 DNA is TGTGCCAGCAGTTATACTAGCGGGAGGGGGAATGAGCAGTTCTTC.

The chain recombines TRBV5-4 with TRBJ2-7; 8 bases match TRBD1. The CDR3 has 17 amino acids. V dropped 4 bases and J dropped 3; count of bases not matched to a gene: 15. In germline, CDR1 is SGHNT, CDR2 YYREEE (reference sequence). CDR3 sequence reads: CASSPYPTGVGYYEQYF. The CDR3 region has the DNA TGTGCCAGCAGCCCTTACCCGACAGGGGTCGGCTACTACGAGCAGTACTTC.

The V call is TRBV6-2 or TRBV6-3, the J call TRBJ1-1; 12 bases map to TRBD1. This CDR3 has 14 residues. The V gene's germline CDR1 is MNHEY and CDR2 SVGEGT. The V segment lost 0 bases and the J segment 8 bases; nucleotides outside the gene matches: 1. In DNA, the CDR3 is TGTGCCAGCAGTTACTCAGGGACAGGGGGCGAAGCTTTCTTT. It yields the protein CASSYSGTGGEAFF.

This clone appeared once. The chain is built from TRBV12-5 and TRBJ2-7, with 7 bases lining up with TRBD1. Germline values: CDR1 LGHNT, CDR2 FRNRAP. CDR3 length: 16 residues. Trimming took 1 base from V and 0 from J; bases not matched to a gene: 6. The DNA of the CDR3 is TGTGCTAGTGGTTTGGCAACACAGGGGCACTCCTACGAGCAGTACTTC. This encodes CASGLATQGHSYEQYF.

The genes are TRBV30 and TRBJ1-1; D gene ambiguous. The CDR3 sequence is 14 residues long. Trimming pared 4 bases from V and 10 bases from J, leaving 22 bases between. CDR1 GTSNPN and CDR2 SVGIG come from the germline V gene (reference sequence). The CDR3 reads CAWTQGRVPPPAFF. The DNA for the CDR3 is TGTGCCTGGACCCAAGGGCGGGTACCTCCGCCAGCTTTCTTT. The whole variable domain, filled in from reference TRBV30 and TRBJ1-1, reads SQTIHQWPATLVQPVGSPLSLECTVEGTSNPNLYWYRQAAGRGLQLLFYSVGIGQISSEVPQNLSASRPQDRQFILSSKKLLLSDSGFYLCAWTQGRVPPPAFFGQGTRLTVV.

V is TRBV27 and J is TRBJ2-3, with 8 bases lining up with TRBD1. Germline V gives CDR1 MNHEY, CDR2 SMNVEV (reference sequence). The CDR3 has 14 residues. The V segment lost 10 bases and the J segment 2 bases; nucleotides outside the gene matches: 8. CDR3 region: CATRQGPPTDTQYF. CDR3 sequence (DNA): TGTGCCACCAGACAGGGGCCCCCCACAGATACGCAGTATTTT.

The chain links TRBV10-1 to TRBJ2-6, with TRBD1 matching 8 bases. This CDR3 is built from 15 residues. V was clipped by 6 bases and J by 2 bases; unmatched bases: 3. Germline CDR1 reads WNHNN; CDR2 reads SYGVQD (reference sequence). The CDR3 DNA follows: TGCGCCAGCAGAGCACAGGGGGCTGGGGCCAACGTCCTGACTTTC. Translation gives CASRAQGAGANVLTF.

This clone appeared once. V and J are TRBV6-5 and TRBJ2-3; the match to TRBD1 covers 8 bases. The CDR3 length is 15 residues. Germline V gene lookup returns CDR1 MNHEY and CDR2 SVGAGI. Losses at the gene ends were 4 bases for V and 5 bases for J; bases not matched to a gene: 8. The CDR3 DNA sequence: TGTGCCAGCAGTTCAGTCAGGGGGCGCGAAGATACGCAGTATTTT. Protein product: CASSSVRGREDTQYF.

V gene TRBV19 combines with J gene TRBJ2-1, with D tentatively TRBD2 (5 bases). Germline V gives CDR1 LNHDA, CDR2 SQIVND (reference sequence). The CDR3 has 13 residues. V lost 6 bases, J lost 9 bases, and 15 bases lay in between. CDR3 amino acids: CASSGLPSGEQFF. DNA of the CDR3: TGTGCCAGTAGCGGACTCCCTTCGGGTGAGCAGTTCTTC.

In its sample, this clone was seen many times. This chain links TRBV18 with TRBJ1-4, with D unclear. Trimming took off 6 bases at V and 0 bases at J, with 14 bases between the two ends. This CDR3 spans 16 amino acids. CDR1 and CDR2 (germline): KGHSH, LQKENI. CDR3 bases: TGTGCCAGCTCGCCCTTCGGACTGGCAACTAATGAAAAACTGTTTTTT. Its protein product is CASSPFGLATNEKLFF. Looking up the rest from reference TRBV18 and TRBJ1-4 gives the full variable domain: NAGVMQNPRHLVRRRGQEARLRCSPMKGHSHVYWYRQLPEEGLKFMVYLQKENIIDESGMPKERFSAEFPKEGPSILRIQQVVRGDSAAYFCASSPFGLATNEKLFFGSGTQLSVL.

The chain couples TRBV12-3 or TRBV12-4 to TRBJ2-7, with D perhaps TRBD1 (5 bases). The CDR3 extends over 13 amino acids. V was shortened by 0 bases and J by 3 bases, with 6 bases between the two germline ends. The CDR3 DNA reads TGTGCCAGCAGTTTAGCTACAGGCTACGAGCAGTACTTC. As protein: CASSLATGYEQYF.

The chain joins TRBV4-3 to TRBJ2-6; perhaps TRBD2 as D (5 bases). CDR3 length equals 16 residues. Germline V gene lookup returns CDR1 LGHNA and CDR2 YSLEER. V was clipped by 1 base and J by 2 bases, with 9 bases between them. CDR3 DNA: TGCGCCAGCAGCCAAGGGTTCGGGACTGGGGCCAACGTCCTGACTTTC. Encoded protein: CASSQGFGTGANVLTF.

The CDR3 loop is CASSQDSGYYNEQFF. The CDR3, as DNA: TGCGCCAGCAGCCAAGATTCCGGTTACTACAATGAGCAGTTCTTC. The rearrangement uses TRBV4-3 and TRBJ2-1; no definite D call. Germline CDR1 is LGHNA and CDR2 is YSLEER. The CDR3 runs to 15 residues. V was shortened by 0 bases and J by 3 bases, with 9 bases between the two germline ends.

This chain uses TRBV6-5 with TRBJ2-3; tentatively, D is TRBD2 (6 bases). Trimming cost V 5 bases and J 10 bases, with 16 bases left between them. This CDR3 has 13 amino acids. Germline lookup yields CDR1 MNHEY and CDR2 SVGAGI. This CDR3 reads CASSLRGLWAQYF. For the CDR3, the DNA is TGTGCCAGCAGTCTTCGGGGGTTGTGGGCGCAGTATTTT.

In this sample, this clone turned up once. The rearrangement uses TRBV20-1 and TRBJ2-3; 9 positions agree with TRBD2. V was clipped by 3 bases and J by 4 bases; unmatched bases: 11. The germline V gene has CDR1 DFQATT and CDR2 SNEGSKA (reference sequence). This CDR3 region has 16 residues. The CDR3, as DNA: TGCAGTGCTAGTTCCAGGGCTAGCGGGATCGCAGATACGCAGTATTTT. Translation: CSASSRASGIADTQYF.

This sequence joins TRBV9 and TRBJ1-2; 7 bases align to TRBD1. Germline V lookup: CDR1 SGDLS, CDR2 YYNGEE. The CDR3 sequence is 14 residues long. The J segment lost 4 bases and the V segment lost 0 bases, leaving 3 bases of the junction unmatched. The chain's CDR3 is CASSVGQGPYGYTF. The CDR3, as DNA: TGTGCCAGCAGCGTAGGACAGGGCCCCTATGGCTACACCTTC.

The chain uses TRBV2 and TRBJ2-1; TRBD2 aligns across 13 bases. This CDR3 has 20 amino acids. Germline V gene data show CDR1 as SNHLY and CDR2 as FYNNEI. V gave up 5 bases and J gave up 1 base; unmatched junction bases: 14. CDR3 coding DNA: TGTGCCAGCAGTCGACCCGGGACTAGCGGGACCTCAGCATCCTACAATGAGCAGTTCTTC. Encoded protein: CASSRPGTSGTSASYNEQFF.

The genes are TRBV7-2 and TRBJ2-1, with a possible D match to TRBD2 (5 bases). Germline V CDR1 and CDR2: SGHTA, FQGNSA. The CDR3 consists of 16 residues. V gave up 8 bases and J gave up 8 bases, with 25 bases separating them. This chain's CDR3 is CASGAESVLMVHEQFF. The CDR3 DNA reads TGTGCCAGCGGAGCGGAGTCCGTACTGATGGTACATGAGCAGTTCTTC.

This sequence joins TRBV19 and TRBJ2-2; 8 positions match TRBD1. Germline CDR1 reads LNHDA; CDR2 reads SQIVND (reference sequence). J was trimmed by 5 bases and V by 6 bases; bases with no gene match: 5. This CDR3 has 14 residues. The DNA for the CDR3 is TGTGCCAGTAGCGTTGACAGGGGAACCGGGGAGCTGTTTTTT. Its translation is CASSVDRGTGELFF.

V and J are TRBV6-2 or TRBV6-3 and TRBJ1-2; no reliable D call. CDR3 length: 15 residues. Trimming stripped 1 base from V and 6 bases from J, with 15 bases between. The germline V gene has CDR1 MNHEY and CDR2 SVGEGT. Written as DNA, the CDR3 is TGTGCCAGCAGTTACTACCTCGGGGAGGAAGATGGCTACACCTTC. This sequence encodes CASSYYLGEEDGYTF.